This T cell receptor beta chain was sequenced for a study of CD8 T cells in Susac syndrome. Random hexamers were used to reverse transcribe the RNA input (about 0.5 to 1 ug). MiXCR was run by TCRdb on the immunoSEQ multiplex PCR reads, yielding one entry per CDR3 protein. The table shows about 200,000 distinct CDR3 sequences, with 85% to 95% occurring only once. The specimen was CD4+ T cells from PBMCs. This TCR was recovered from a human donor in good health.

Here the CDR3 reads CSASASGGGTEAFF. CDR3 bases: TGCAGTGCTAGCGCCTCGGGGGGAGGCACTGAAGCTTTCTTT. This chain links TRBV20-1 with TRBJ1-1, with D maybe TRBD1 (5 bases). The V gene's germline CDR1 is DFQATT and CDR2 SNEGSKA (reference sequence). Trimming cost V 3 bases and J 4 bases, with 15 bases left between them. This CDR3 is built from 14 residues.